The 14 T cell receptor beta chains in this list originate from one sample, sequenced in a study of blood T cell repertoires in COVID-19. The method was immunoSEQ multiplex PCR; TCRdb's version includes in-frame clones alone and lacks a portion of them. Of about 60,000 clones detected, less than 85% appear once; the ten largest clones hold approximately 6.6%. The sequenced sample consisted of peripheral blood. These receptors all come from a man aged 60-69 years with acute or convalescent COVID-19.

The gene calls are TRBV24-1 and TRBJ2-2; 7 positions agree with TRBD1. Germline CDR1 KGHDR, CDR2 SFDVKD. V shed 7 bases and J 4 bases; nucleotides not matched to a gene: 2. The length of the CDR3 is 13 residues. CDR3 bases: TGTGCCACCAGGGGGACAGCCACCGGGGAGCTGTTTTTT. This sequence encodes CATRGTATGELFF.

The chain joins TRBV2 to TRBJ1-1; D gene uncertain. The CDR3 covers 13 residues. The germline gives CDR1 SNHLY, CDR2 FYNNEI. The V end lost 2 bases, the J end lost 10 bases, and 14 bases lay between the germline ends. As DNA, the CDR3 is TGTGCCAGCAGTGAAACGGGTCGCCGGGGAGCTTTCTTT. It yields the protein CASSETGRRGAFF.

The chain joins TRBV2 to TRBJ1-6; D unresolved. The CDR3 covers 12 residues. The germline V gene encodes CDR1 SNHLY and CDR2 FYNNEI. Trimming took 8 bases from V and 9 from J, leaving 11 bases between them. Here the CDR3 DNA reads TGTGCCAGCTCGCAGGTTGGTTCACCCCTCCACTTT. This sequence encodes CASSQVGSPLHF.

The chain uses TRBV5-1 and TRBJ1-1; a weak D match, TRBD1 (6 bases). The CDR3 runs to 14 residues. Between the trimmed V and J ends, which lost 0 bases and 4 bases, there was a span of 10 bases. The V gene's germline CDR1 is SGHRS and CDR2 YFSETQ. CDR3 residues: CASSLGGQVTEAFF. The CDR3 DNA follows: TGCGCCAGCAGCTTGGGGGGGCAGGTCACTGAAGCTTTCTTT.

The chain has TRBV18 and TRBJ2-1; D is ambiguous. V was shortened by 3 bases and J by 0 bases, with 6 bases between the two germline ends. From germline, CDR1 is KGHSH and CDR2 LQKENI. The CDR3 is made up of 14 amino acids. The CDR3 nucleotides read TGTGCCAGCTCACCTCAGGCCTCCTACAATGAGCAGTTCTTC. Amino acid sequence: CASSPQASYNEQFF. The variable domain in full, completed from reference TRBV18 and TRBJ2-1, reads NAGVMQNPRHLVRRRGQEARLRCSPMKGHSHVYWYRQLPEEGLKFMVYLQKENIIDESGMPKERFSAEFPKEGPSILRIQQVVRGDSAAYFCASSPQASYNEQFFGPGTRLTVL.

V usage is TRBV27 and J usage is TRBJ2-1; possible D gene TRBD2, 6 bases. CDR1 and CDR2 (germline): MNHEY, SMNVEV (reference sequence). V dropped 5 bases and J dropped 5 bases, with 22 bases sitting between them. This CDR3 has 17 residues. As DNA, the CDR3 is TGTGCCAGCAGTAGTCCGGGAGACAGACTTTTACACAATGAGCAGTTCTTC. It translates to CASSSPGDRLLHNEQFF.

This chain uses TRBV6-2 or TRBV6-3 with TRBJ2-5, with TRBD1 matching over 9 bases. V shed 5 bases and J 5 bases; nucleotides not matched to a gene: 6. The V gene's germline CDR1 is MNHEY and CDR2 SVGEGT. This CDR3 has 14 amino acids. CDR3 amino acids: CASSRDRAYETQYF. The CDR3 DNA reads TGTGCCAGCAGTAGGGACAGGGCATATGAGACCCAGTACTTC.

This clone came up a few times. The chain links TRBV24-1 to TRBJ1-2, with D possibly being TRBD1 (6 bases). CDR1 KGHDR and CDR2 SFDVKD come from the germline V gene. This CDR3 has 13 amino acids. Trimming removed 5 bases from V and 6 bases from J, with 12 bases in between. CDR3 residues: CATSVSGAHGYTF. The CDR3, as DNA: TGTGCCACCAGTGTCTCAGGGGCCCATGGCTACACCTTC.

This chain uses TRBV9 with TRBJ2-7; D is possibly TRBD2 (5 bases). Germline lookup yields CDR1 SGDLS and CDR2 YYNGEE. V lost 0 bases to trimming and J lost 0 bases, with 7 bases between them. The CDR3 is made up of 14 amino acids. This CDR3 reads CASSVGGSSYEQYF. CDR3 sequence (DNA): TGTGCCAGCAGCGTAGGAGGGAGCTCCTACGAGCAGTACTTC. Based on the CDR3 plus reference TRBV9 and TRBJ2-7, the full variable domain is DSGVTQTPKHLITATGQRVTLRCSPRSGDLSVYWYQQSLDQGLQFLIQYYNGEERAKGNILERFSAQQFPDLHSELNLSSLELGDSALYFCASSVGGSSYEQYFGPGTRLTVT.

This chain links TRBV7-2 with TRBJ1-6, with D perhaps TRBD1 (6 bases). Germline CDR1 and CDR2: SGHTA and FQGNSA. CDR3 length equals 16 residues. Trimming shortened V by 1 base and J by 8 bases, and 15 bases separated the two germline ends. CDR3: CASSLDPRGSYSPLHF. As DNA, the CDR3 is TGTGCCAGCAGCTTAGACCCCAGGGGCTCATATTCACCCCTCCACTTT.

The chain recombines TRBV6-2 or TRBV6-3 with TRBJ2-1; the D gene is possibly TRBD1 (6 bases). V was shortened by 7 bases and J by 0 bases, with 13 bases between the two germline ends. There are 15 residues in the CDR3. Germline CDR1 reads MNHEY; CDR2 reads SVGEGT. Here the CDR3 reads CASNPGQLSYNEQFF. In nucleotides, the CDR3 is TGTGCCAGCAACCCCGGACAGCTCTCCTACAATGAGCAGTTCTTC.

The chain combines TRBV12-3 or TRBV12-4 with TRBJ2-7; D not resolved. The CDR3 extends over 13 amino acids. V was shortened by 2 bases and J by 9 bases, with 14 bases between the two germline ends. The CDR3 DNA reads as TGTGCCAGCAGTTTATCGGCCCTAGATTGGCAGTACTTC. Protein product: CASSLSALDWQYF.

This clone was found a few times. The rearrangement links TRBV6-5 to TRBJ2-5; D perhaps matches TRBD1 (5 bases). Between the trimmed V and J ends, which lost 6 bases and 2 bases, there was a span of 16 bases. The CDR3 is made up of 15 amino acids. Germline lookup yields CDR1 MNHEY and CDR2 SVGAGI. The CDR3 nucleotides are TGTGCCAGCAGACGTTGGGGCTCCTCACAAGAGACCCAGTACTTC. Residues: CASRRWGSSQETQYF.

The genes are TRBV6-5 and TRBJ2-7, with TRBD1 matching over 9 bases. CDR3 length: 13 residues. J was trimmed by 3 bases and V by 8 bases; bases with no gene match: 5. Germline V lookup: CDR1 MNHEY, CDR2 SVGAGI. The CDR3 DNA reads TGTGCCAGCTGGGGACAGGGTAACTACGAGCAGTACTTC. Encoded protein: CASWGQGNYEQYF.